These T cell receptor beta chains were read from a single sample in a study of cytomegalovirus exposure and HLA in healthy donors. Clones were sequenced by immunoSEQ multiplex PCR, and TCRdb holds only the in-frame ones, with some missing. The table has a few hundred thousand clones, around nine tenths seen once. Sequenced sample: PBMCs. The source of these receptors is a girl aged 2 to 10 in good health and CMV-seronegative. The CDR3 runs from the conserved cysteine through the conserved F or W. Fields, in order: CDR3 length, J gene, D gene, clone size, V gene, CDR3 protein, CDR3 DNA. D genes are given only for firm matches. Clone size is shown for a subset of rows, as once, few, many or a class of expanded clone.

>16|TRBJ2-3|TRBD2|-|TRBV10-2
CASAKTSGGAGDTQYF
TGCGCCAGCGCTAAGACTAGCGGGGGTGCAGGTGATACGCAGTATTTT
>13|TRBJ1-5|-|-|TRBV6-5
CASSYSRDQPQHF
TGTGCCAGCAGTTACTCGAGGGATCAGCCCCAGCATTTT
>15|TRBJ2-5|-|-|TRBV6-5
CASSYKPGLRETQYF
TGTGCCAGCAGTTACAAGCCGGGACTGCGAGAGACCCAGTACTTC
>14|TRBJ1-3|-|-|TRBV7-9
CASSTGGAGNTIYF
TGTGCCAGCAGCACCGGGGGGGCTGGAAACACCATATATTTT
>16|TRBJ2-3|TRBD2|once|TRBV19
CASRPSGRGGTDTQYF
TGTGCCAGTAGGCCTAGCGGGAGAGGGGGCACAGATACGCAGTATTTT
>16|TRBJ2-1|TRBD2|-|TRBV7-2
CASSTSGRAAFDEQFF
TGTGCCAGCAGCACTAGCGGGAGGGCCGCCTTTGATGAGCAGTTCTTC
>14|TRBJ2-2|-|-|TRBV4-1
CASSQALNTGELFF
TGCGCCAGCAGCCAAGCTCTGAACACCGGGGAGCTGTTTTTT
>14|TRBJ1-1|TRBD1|-|TRBV7-9
CASSPGQGGTEAFF
TGTGCCAGCAGCCCGGGACAGGGCGGCACTGAAGCTTTCTTT
>14|TRBJ2-1|-|few|TRBV6-5
CATRPASVYNEQFF
TGTGCCACCCGGCCGGCTAGCGTCTACAATGAGCAGTTCTTC
>17|TRBJ2-7|TRBD2|-|TRBV4-2
CASSQYPTAGGPYEQYF
TGTGCCAGCAGCCAATACCCAACAGCGGGAGGGCCCTACGAGCAGTACTTC
>12|TRBJ1-1|-|-|TRBV10-3
CAIRGLDSEAFF
TGTGCCATCAGGGGCTTAGACAGTGAAGCTTTCTTT
>16|TRBJ1-6|TRBD1|-|TRBV28
CASSLPMGQGSSPLHF
TGTGCCAGCAGTTTACCGATGGGACAGGGGAGTTCACCCCTCCACTTT
>16|TRBJ2-3|-|once|TRBV27
CASSPLEGVGTDTQYF
TGTGCCAGCAGTCCCCTCGAGGGGGTAGGCACAGATACGCAGTATTTT
>13|TRBJ1-6|-|-|TRBV28
CASSLLQGSPLHF
TGTGCCAGCAGTTTACTACAGGGTTCACCCCTCCACTTT
>16|TRBJ2-7|TRBD2|-|TRBV10-2
CASSEAWSGRAIEQYF
TGCGCCAGCAGTGAAGCTTGGAGCGGGAGGGCCATCGAGCAGTACTTC
>17|TRBJ1-2|TRBD1|-|TRBV6-1
CASSEGTGGRRGYGYTF
TGTGCCAGCAGTGAGGGGACAGGGGGAAGAAGAGGCTATGGCTACACCTTC
>15|TRBJ2-1|TRBD2|-|TRBV15
CATSSLAGPTDEQFF
TGTGCCACCAGCTCCCTAGCGGGCCCAACCGATGAGCAGTTCTTC
>14|TRBJ2-7|TRBD2|-|TRBV6-5
CASSPGLVREGQYF
TGTGCCAGCAGTCCCGGACTAGTTCGGGAGGGGCAGTACTTC
>13|TRBJ1-1|-|-|TRBV2
CASSGGGNTEAFF
TGTGCCAGCAGTGGAGGGGGGAACACTGAAGCTTTCTTT
>13|TRBJ2-3|TRBD2|-|TRBV28
CASSRAGRDTQYF
TGTGCCAGCAGTCGAGCGGGGAGGGATACGCAGTATTTT
>14|TRBJ1-1|-|-|TRBV2
CASSEGRHSTEAFF
TGTGCCAGCAGCGAGGGTCGACACAGCACTGAAGCTTTCTTT
>13|TRBJ1-1|-|few|TRBV4-1
CASSQTGNTEAFF
TGCGCCAGCAGCCAGACGGGGAACACTGAAGCTTTCTTT
>15|TRBJ1-1|TRBD1|-|TRBV7-9
CASSGGVQGATEAFF
TGTGCCAGCAGCGGCGGGGTGCAGGGGGCCACTGAAGCTTTCTTT
>12|TRBJ1-1|-|-|TRBV10-2
CASSESDTEAFF
TGCGCCAGCAGTGAGTCCGACACTGAAGCTTTCTTT
>15|TRBJ2-7|-|-|TRBV27
CASSPRTDKAYEQYF
TGTGCCAGCAGTCCCCGGACAGACAAAGCTTACGAGCAGTACTTC
>13|TRBJ1-2|-|-|TRBV6-5
CASSYAQGRGYTF
TGTGCCAGCAGTTACGCTCAGGGGCGTGGCTACACCTTC
>16|TRBJ2-1|TRBD2|-|TRBV11-2
CASSPVGGGAYNEQFF
TGTGCCAGCAGCCCGGTTGGCGGGGGGGCCTACAATGAGCAGTTCTTC